This T cell receptor (beta chain) was profiled in a study of T cell responses to AZD1222 COVID-19 vaccine (TCRdb year 2021). Regarding the complete study: AZD1222 recipients whose second dose came at about 4 weeks and those whose second dose came at about 12 weeks were combined into one group, since spike-specific TCR depth and breadth did not differ between the two schedules. TCR sequencing covered some 250 trial participants: 200 to 210 given two doses of AZD1222 and around 25 given two doses of MenACWY control vaccine. Trial participants were enrolled by age into subgroups of 18-55, 56-69 and 70-plus years, and around 150, 28 and 57 TCR-sequenced participants, respectively, were included in these subgroups. Findings and caveats that apply to the study as a whole: The 56-69-year group was small, and its depth increase did not reach significance, likely because of low power. Participants were mostly white British and included more females than males, and it was suggested by the authors that clonal diversity may have been underestimated. Vaccine-associated CD4 TCRs spanned the whole spike protein, with dominant responses in regions 160-218 and 743-854. Only five to seven AZD1222 recipients were SARS-CoV-2 seropositive at baseline, limiting conclusions about previously exposed vaccinees. Nearly half of unique spike-specific TCRs reportedly recognized epitopes outside regions mutated in the B.1.351 and B.1.1.7 variants. Because no day 14 peak-response samples were available, repertoires were characterized only after the peak T cell response. After two AZD1222 doses, spike-specific TCR breadth and depth were significantly higher than at day 0 and than in MenACWY recipients.

The CDR3 regions of human TCRbeta chains were analyzed by immunosequencing. The study's processing was this. Repertoire TCRs were matched against a reference library of SARS-CoV-2-specific TCRs generated with the MIRA antigen-specificity platform. Breadth was defined as the fraction of unique TCRs that were SARS-CoV-2-associated. Depth was defined as the fraction of total T cells that were SARS-CoV-2-associated. Using the MIRA data, each spike-specific TCR was mapped to the spike region that the TCR reacts to and placed in a CD4 or CD8 class. Log10-transformed breadth and depth values were compared by one-way ANOVA with Sidak's multiple comparisons tests. Held by TCRdb, this immuneACCESS table contains in-frame sequences only and omits some clones. Under half of the omission traces to an unresolved V gene where checked; the cause of the rest is unknown. V, J and clone size are taken as reported in that table, and D and trimming were inferred from the DNA itself. The sample records about 150,000 clones, nearly 95% of which are singletons. The top ten constitute under 6.5% of the sample.

For this clone: The target of this receptor is not known. Base qualities were left out, and no much larger clone turns up one base away.

CDR1 MNHEY and CDR2 SVGAGI are derived from the germline V gene. V ends up 7 bases short and J 8 bases short, with an unmatched junction base count of 8. The CDR3 contains 15 residues, cysteine and phenylalanine counted. The retained sequence is limited to the CDR3, 45 bases, with the frame set at the first base. The time point label, read with the paper, signifies: baseline before first vaccination. Vaccinee samples were obtained from the UK trials COV001 and COV002, which included a single-blind randomized controlled phase 2/3 trial of AZD1222 (ChAdOx1 nCoV-19) in healthy adults. For TCRbeta chain sequencing, PBMC samples were collected from trial participants at day 0 and at day 28 after the second dose.

The chain couples TRBV6-5 to TRBJ1-6; a stretch of 10 junction bases matches TRBD1. Sequences were derived from peripheral blood, sampled on day 0 of AZD1222 vaccination. This receptor was identified in an adult in good health. This receptor has the CDR3 CASKPDRGPYSPLHF. The DNA sequence is as follows: TGTGCCAGCAAGCCAGACAGGGGGCCGTATTCACCCCTCCACTTT.